The following is a TCR beta chain sequence with its context. V lost 3 bases and J lost 4, with 7 bases in between. The CDR3 extends over 12 amino acids. Germline CDR1 and CDR2: MDHEN and SYDVKM. TCRdb redid the calling of the 5' RACE reads with MiXCR, one entry per CDR3 protein. The profile shows hundreds of thousands of distinct CDR3 sequences, 10% to 15% of them singletons. These data come from a study of T cells after yellow fever vaccination. This TCR came from a man aged 25 to 45 who received the YFV17D yellow fever vaccine. The chain uses TRBV28 and TRBJ2-7; no reliable D call. This sample comprised PBMCs, obtained on the day of the yellow fever booster vaccination. CDR3: CASSFSYYEQYF. The CDR3 coding sequence is TGTGCCAGCAGTTTCTCCTATTACGAGCAGTACTTC.